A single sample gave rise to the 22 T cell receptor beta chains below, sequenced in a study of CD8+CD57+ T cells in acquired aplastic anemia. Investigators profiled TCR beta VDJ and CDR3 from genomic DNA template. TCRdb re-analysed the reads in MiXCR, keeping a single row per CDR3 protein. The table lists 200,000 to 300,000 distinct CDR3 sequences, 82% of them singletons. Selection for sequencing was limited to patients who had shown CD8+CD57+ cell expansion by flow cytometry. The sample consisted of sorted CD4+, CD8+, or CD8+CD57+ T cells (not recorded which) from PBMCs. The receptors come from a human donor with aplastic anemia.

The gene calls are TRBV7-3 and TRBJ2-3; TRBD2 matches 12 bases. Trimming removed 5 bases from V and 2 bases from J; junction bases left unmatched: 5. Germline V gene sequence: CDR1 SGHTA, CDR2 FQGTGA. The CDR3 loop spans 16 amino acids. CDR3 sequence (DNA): TGTGCCAGCAGCGCCCGACTAGCGGGGGTCACAGATACGCAGTATTTT. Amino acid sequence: CASSARLAGVTDTQYF.

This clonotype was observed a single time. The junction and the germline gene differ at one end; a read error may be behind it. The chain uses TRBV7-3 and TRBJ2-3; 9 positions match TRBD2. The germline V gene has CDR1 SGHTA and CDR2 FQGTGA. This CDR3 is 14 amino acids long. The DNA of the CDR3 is TGTGCCAGCAGCTTAGCGAAGCGGGGGGATACGAAGTATTTT. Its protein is CASSLAKRGDTKYF. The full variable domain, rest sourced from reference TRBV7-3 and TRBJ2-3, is GAGVSQTPSNKVTEKGKYVELRCDPISGHTALYWYRQSLGQGPEFLIYFQGTGAADDSGLPNDRFFAVRPEGSVSTLKIQRTERGDSAVYLCASSLAKRGDTKYFGPGTRLTVL.

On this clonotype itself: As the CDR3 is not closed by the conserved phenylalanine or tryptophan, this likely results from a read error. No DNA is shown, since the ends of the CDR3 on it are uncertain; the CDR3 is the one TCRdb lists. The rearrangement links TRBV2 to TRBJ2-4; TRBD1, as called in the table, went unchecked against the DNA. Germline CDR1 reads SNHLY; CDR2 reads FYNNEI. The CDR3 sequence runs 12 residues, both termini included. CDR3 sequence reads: CASGGAGTVKQY.

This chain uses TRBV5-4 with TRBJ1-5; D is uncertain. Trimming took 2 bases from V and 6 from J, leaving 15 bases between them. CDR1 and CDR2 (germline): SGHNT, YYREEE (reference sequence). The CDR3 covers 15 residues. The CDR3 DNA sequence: TGTGCCAGCAGCTTTACTAGCGTAGGACGTCAGCCCCAGCATTTT. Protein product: CASSFTSVGRQPQHF.

CDR3 bases: TGTGCCAGCAGCTTAGCGGGAGGGGGCGAAACGCCCCAGTACTTC. It codes for CASSLAGGGETPQYF. The chain has TRBV7-8 and TRBJ2-5, with D perhaps assigned TRBD1 or TRBD2 (7 bases each). Germline CDR1 reads SGHVS; CDR2 reads FQNEAQ. The CDR3 covers 15 residues. V dropped 0 bases and J dropped 9 bases, with 17 bases sitting between them.

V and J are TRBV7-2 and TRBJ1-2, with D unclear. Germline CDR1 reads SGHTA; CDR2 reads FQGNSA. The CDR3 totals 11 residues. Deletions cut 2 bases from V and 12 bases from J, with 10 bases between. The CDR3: CASSLLAEHTF. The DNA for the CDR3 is TGTGCCAGCAGCTTATTAGCGGAGCACACCTTC.

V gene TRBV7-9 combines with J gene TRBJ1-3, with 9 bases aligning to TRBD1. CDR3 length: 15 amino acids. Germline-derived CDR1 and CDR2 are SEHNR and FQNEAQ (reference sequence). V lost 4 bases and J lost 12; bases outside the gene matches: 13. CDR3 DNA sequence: TGTGCCAGCAGCTCAACAGGGGGCAACGGAGCCAACATATATTTT. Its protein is CASSSTGGNGANIYF.

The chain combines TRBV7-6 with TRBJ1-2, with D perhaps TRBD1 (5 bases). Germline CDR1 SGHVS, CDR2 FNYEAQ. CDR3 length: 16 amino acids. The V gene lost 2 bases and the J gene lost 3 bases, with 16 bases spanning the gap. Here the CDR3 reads CASSLISEWGDYGYTF. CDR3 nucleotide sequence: TGTGCCAGCAGCTTAATCAGTGAGTGGGGGGACTATGGCTACACCTTC.

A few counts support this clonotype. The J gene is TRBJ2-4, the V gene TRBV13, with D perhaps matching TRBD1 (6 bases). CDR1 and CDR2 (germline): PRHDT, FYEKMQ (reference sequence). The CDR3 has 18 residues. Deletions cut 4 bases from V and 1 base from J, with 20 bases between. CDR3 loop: CASSSQGKVGSAKNIQYF. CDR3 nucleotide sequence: TGTGCCAGCAGCTCACAGGGCAAAGTTGGTTCGGCCAAAAACATTCAGTACTTC.

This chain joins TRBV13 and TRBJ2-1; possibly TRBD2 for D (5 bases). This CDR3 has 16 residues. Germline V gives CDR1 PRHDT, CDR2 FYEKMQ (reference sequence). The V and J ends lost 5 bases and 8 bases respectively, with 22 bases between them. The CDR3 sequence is CASSQEGGNGKHEQFF. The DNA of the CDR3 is TGTGCCAGCAGCCAAGAGGGCGGCAACGGTAAGCATGAGCAGTTCTTC.

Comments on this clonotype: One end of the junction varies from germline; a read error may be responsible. This chain's CDR3 is CASSGQGTGGDEHF. CDR3 sequence (DNA): TGTGCCAGCAGCGGCCAGGGGACAGGCGGCGACGAGCACTTC. The J gene is TRBJ2-7, the V gene TRBV9; 8 bases line up with TRBD1. Looked up from germline, CDR1 is SGDLS and CDR2 is YYNGEE. The CDR3 runs 14 residues.

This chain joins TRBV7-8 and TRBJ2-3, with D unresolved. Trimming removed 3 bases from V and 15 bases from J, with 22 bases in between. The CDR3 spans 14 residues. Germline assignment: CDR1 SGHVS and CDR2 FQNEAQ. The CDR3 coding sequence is TGTGCCAGCAGCTTTCCTGCAGGTGGGGAAGCCCTTTATTTT. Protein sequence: CASSFPAGGEALYF.

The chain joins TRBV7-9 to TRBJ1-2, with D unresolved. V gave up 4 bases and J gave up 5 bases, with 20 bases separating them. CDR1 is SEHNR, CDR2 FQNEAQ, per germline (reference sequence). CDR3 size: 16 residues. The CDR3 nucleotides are TGTGCCAGCAGCTCAGGTACGGACGGGCTCGTATATGGCTACACCTTC. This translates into CASSSGTDGLVYGYTF. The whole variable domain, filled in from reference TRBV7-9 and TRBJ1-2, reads DTGVSQNPRHKITKRGQNVTFRCDPISEHNRLYWYRQTLGQGPEFLTYFQNEAQLEKSRLLSDRFSAERPKGSFSTLEIQRTEQGDSAMYLCASSSGTDGLVYGYTFGSGTRLTVV.

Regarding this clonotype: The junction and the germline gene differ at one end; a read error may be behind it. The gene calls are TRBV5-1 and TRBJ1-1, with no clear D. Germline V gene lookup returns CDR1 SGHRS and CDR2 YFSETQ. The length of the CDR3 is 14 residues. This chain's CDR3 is CASSSKGGDTEAFF. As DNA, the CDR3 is TGTGCCAGCAGCTCCAAAGGCGGGGACACTGAAGCTTTCTTT. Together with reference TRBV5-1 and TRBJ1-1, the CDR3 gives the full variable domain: KAGVTQTPRYLIKTRGQQVTLSCSPISGHRSVSWYQQTPGQGLQFLFEYFSETQRNKGNFPGRFSGRQFSNSRSEMNVSTLELGDSALYLCASSSKGGDTEAFFGQGTRLTVV.

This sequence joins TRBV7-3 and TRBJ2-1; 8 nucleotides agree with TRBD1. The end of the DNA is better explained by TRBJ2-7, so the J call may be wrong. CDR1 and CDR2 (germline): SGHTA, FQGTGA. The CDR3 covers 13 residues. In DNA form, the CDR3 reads TGTGCCAGCAGAAGACAGGGGAACGATGAGCAGTACTTC. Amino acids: CASRRQGNDEQYF.

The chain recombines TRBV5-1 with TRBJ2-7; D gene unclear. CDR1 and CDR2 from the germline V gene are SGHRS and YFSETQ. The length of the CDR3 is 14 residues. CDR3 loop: CASSLPGDTYEQYV. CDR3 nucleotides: TGTGCCAGCAGCTTACCTGGCGATACGTACGAGCAGTACGTC.

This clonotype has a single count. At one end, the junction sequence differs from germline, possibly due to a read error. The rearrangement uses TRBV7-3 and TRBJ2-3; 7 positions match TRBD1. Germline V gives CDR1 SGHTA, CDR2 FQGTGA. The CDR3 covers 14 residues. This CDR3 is CASSFRGGRFAGEF. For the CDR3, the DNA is TGTGCCAGCAGCTTTCGAGGGGGCAGGTTTGCCGGGGAGTTT.

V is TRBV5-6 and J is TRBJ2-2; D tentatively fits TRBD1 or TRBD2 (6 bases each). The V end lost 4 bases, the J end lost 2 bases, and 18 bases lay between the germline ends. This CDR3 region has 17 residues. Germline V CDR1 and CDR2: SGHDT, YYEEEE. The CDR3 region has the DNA TGTGCCAGCAGCATGGAGAGGGGGGTTATAAACACCGGGGAGCTGTTTTTT. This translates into CASSMERGVINTGELFF. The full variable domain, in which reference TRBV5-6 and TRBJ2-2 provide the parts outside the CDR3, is DAGVTQSPTHLIKTRGQQVTLRCSPKSGHDTVSWYQQALGQGPQFIFQYYEEEERQRGNFPDRFSGHQFPNYSSELNVNALLLGDSALYLCASSMERGVINTGELFFGEGSRLTVL.

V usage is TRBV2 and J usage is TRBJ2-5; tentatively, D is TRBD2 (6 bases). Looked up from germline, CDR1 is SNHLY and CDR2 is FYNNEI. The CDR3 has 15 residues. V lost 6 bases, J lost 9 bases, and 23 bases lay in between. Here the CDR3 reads CASRAGGTWRESQYF. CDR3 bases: TGTGCCAGCAGGGCCGGCGGCACTTGGAGGGAGTCCCAGTACTTC.

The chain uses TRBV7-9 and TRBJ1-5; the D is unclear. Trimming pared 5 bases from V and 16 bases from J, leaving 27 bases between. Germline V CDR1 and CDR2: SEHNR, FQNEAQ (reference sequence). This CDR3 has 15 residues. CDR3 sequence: CASSAEADYDYTFHF. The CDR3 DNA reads TGTGCCAGCAGCGCAGAGGCTGATTATGACTACACCTTCCATTTT.

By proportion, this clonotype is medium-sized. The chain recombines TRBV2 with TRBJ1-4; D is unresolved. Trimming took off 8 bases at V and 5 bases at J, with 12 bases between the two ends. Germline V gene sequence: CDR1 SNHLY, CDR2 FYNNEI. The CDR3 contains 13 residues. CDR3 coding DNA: TGTGCCAGCCTCGGCAGGCTAAATGAAAAACTGTTTTTT. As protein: CASLGRLNEKLFF.

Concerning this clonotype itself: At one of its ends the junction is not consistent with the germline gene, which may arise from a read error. This CDR3 reads CASRLGGGAAQHF. The CDR3 DNA reads TGTGCCAGCAGGTTAGGGGGAGGTGCCGCGCAGCATTTT. The gene calls are TRBV7-2 and TRBJ2-3, with D tentatively TRBD1 (6 bases). The closer fit of TRBJ1-5 to the DNA end suggests the J call may be wrong. From germline, CDR1 is SGHTA and CDR2 FQGNSA. The length of the CDR3 is 13 residues.